This T cell receptor beta chain was sequenced for a study of T-cell reconstitution after alpha-beta-depleted transplantation in children. Unique molecular identifiers were used to barcode this TCRbeta library. One entry per CDR3 protein results from TCRdb running MiXCR on the PCR reads. The repertoire holds around 420,000 distinct CDR3 sequences, with around 15% as singletons. This clonotype was found a few times. Its matching antigen is unknown. J gave up 2 bases and V 4 bases, and 2 bases lay outside the gene matches. This CDR3 comprises 14 residues. Study outcomes and limitations: Expanded graft clones numbering several hundred reportedly gave rise to alpha-beta T cells about two months after transplant. For some patients, TCRbeta diversity was high at day 60 because of recipient T cells and thymic progenitors that survived. At the one-year point after transplant, T-cell counts and TCRbeta diversity were found to come mostly from T cells that had been newly produced.

This chain connects TRBV12-3 or TRBV12-4 to TRBJ2-1; 7 positions match TRBD2. Material: PBMCs, mostly from graft donor cells, obtained 360 days after TCRalphabeta/CD19-depleted stem cell transplant. This clonotype was sampled from a boy less than two years old who had a stem cell transplant for Wiskott-Aldrich syndrome, so the T cells may come from the graft donor. The CDR3: CASSSTSPYNEQFF. DNA of the CDR3: TGTGCCAGCAGTTCGACTAGCCCCTACAATGAGCAGTTCTTC.